The 9 T cell receptor beta chains presented below share a single source sample, sequenced in a study of Graves' ophthalmopathy and Graves' hyperthyroidism. The study amplified TCR beta CDR3 regions using RNA transcripts. Scientists carried out first-round RT-PCR using HTBI primers and then a second-round multiplex PCR. TCRdb called the multiplex PCR reads again in MiXCR, with one record for every CDR3 protein. The data show 45,000 to 60,000 distinct CDR3 sequences, less than 65% seen once. Sequenced material: peripheral blood. The origin of the receptors is an adult woman with Graves' ophthalmopathy.

This clonotype was picked up a small number of times. The chain uses TRBV29-1 and TRBJ1-4; 9 bases agree with TRBD1. Unmatched junction bases numbered 1, after V lost 7 bases and J lost 4 bases. Germline CDR1 reads SQVTM; CDR2 reads ANQGSEA. The CDR3 has 12 amino acids. The CDR3, as DNA: TGCAGCGCGACAGGGGGTAATGAAAAACTGTTTTTT. Its translation is CSATGGNEKLFF.

This chain links TRBV7-2 with TRBJ2-5; D tentatively reads TRBD1 or TRBD2 (6 bases each). Trimming took 3 bases from V and 5 from J, leaving 25 bases between them. In germline, CDR1 is SGHTA, CDR2 FQGNSA. The length of the CDR3 is 18 residues. The CDR3 reads CASSLARQTGDTGETQYF. In DNA, the CDR3 is TGTGCCAGCAGCTTGGCGCGACAGACGGGGGACACCGGGGAGACCCAGTACTTC.

This clonotype was observed many times. The chain has TRBV20-1 and TRBJ2-7, with TRBD1 matching 7 bases. V gave up 6 bases and J gave up 3 bases; unmatched junction bases: 8. The CDR3 has 13 residues. The germline V gene encodes CDR1 DFQATT and CDR2 SNEGSKA (reference sequence). CDR3 coding DNA: TGCAGTGCACGAGCCCCAGGGGGCTACGAGCAGTACTTC. Residues: CSARAPGGYEQYF.

The chain has TRBV2 and TRBJ2-1; D gene uncertain. The CDR3 runs 14 residues. Germline lookup yields CDR1 SNHLY and CDR2 FYNNEI. V was clipped by 4 bases and J by 6 bases, with 13 bases between them. The CDR3 DNA sequence: TGTGCCAGCAGTGTTCCGCTTGGGATCAATGAGCAGTTCTTC. It translates to CASSVPLGINEQFF. The full variable domain, completed using reference TRBV2 and TRBJ2-1, is EPEVTQTPSHQVTQMGQEVILRCVPISNHLYFYWYRQILGQKVEFLVSFYNNEISEKSEIFDDQFSVERPDGSNFTLKIRSTKLEDSAMYFCASSVPLGINEQFFGPGTRLTVL.

There are many counts of this clonotype. The rearrangement links TRBV5-8 to TRBJ1-2, with 9 nucleotides matching TRBD1. The CDR3 contains 13 residues. The germline V gene has CDR1 SGHTS and CDR2 YDEGEE. V lost 1 base and J lost 8; bases outside the gene matches: 3. The CDR3 loop is CASSLTGGSGYTF. The CDR3 DNA follows: TGTGCCAGCAGCTTGACAGGGGGCAGCGGCTACACCTTC.

This clonotype was counted at least ten times. The J gene is TRBJ1-2, the V gene TRBV19; the match to TRBD1 covers 8 bases. Unmatched junction bases numbered 3, after V lost 3 bases and J lost 3 bases. Per germline, CDR1 LNHDA and CDR2 SQIVND (reference sequence). The CDR3 contains 14 residues. CDR3 residues: CASSIGDRHYGYTF. The CDR3 DNA reads TGTGCCAGTAGTATTGGGGACAGGCACTATGGCTACACCTTC.

This clonotype has a count of ten or more. The V call is TRBV28, the J call TRBJ1-2; D remains ambiguous. Per the germline V gene, CDR1 is MDHEN and CDR2 is SYDVKM. Trimming left V 7 bases short and J 2 bases short, with 14 bases between. The CDR3 length is 14 residues. CDR3 in amino acids: CASTAPGFNYGYTF. The DNA of the CDR3 is TGTGCCAGCACCGCCCCCGGGTTCAACTATGGCTACACCTTC.

This chain connects TRBV2 to TRBJ1-1; 7 bases map to TRBD1. The CDR3 covers 15 residues. Germline V gene lookup returns CDR1 SNHLY and CDR2 FYNNEI. V lost 1 base and J lost 6; bases outside the gene matches: 8. CDR3 in amino acids: CASSEGTGLTPEAFF. The CDR3 DNA sequence: TGTGCCAGCAGTGAAGGGACAGGCCTGACCCCTGAAGCTTTCTTT.

The rearrangement uses TRBV20-1 and TRBJ2-5; TRBD1 matches 10 bases. J lost 9 bases, V lost 3 bases, and 13 bases had no gene match. Germline lookup yields CDR1 DFQATT and CDR2 SNEGSKA (reference sequence). The CDR3 runs 15 residues. CDR3 region: CSASSRQGANQPQYF. CDR3 in DNA: TGCAGTGCTAGTTCCAGACAGGGGGCAAATCAGCCCCAGTACTTC.